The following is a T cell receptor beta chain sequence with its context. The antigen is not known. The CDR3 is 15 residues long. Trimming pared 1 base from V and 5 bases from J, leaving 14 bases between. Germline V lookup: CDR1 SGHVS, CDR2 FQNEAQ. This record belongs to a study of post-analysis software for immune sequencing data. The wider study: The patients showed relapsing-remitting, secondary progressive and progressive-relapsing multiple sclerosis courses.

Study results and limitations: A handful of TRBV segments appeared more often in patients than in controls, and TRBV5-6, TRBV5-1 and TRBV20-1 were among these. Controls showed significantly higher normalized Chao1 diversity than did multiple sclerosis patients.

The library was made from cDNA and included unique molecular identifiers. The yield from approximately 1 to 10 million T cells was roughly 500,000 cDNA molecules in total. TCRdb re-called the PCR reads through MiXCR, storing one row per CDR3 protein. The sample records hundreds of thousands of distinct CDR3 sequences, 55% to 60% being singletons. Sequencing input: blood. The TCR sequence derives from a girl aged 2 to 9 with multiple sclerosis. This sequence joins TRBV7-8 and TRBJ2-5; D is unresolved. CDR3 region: CASSLDPGLSETQYF. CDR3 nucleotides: TGTGCCAGCAGCTTAGATCCGGGTTTATCGGAGACCCAGTACTTC.